What follows are 14 T cell receptor beta chains derived from one specimen sequenced in a study of glioma-infiltrating T cells. TCR alpha and beta CDR3 regions were amplified from RNA using iRepertoire nested multiplex PCR. TCRdb fed the multiplex PCR reads into MiXCR, producing one record per CDR3 protein. The sample lists roughly 20,000 distinct CDR3 sequences; around 24% were seen once. The sequenced sample consisted of glioma tissue, nonneoplastic brain tissue, or PBMCs (not recorded which). The receptor source for this set is a human donor with low-grade glioma or glioblastoma, undergoing nonglioma brain surgery, or in good health (not recorded which).

The table lists this clonotype with many counts. J is TRBJ2-1 and V is TRBV20-1, with D unclear. The V gene lost 6 bases and the J gene lost 0 bases, with 6 bases spanning the gap. Germline CDR1 and CDR2: DFQATT and SNEGSKA (reference sequence). CDR3 length equals 12 residues. The CDR3 sequence is CSAPSSYNEQFF. In DNA, the CDR3 is TGCAGTGCACCGAGCTCCTACAATGAGCAGTTCTTC.

This clonotype appeared many times. The rearrangement uses TRBV7-6 and TRBJ1-1; TRBD1 aligns across 7 bases. The V gene's germline CDR1 is SGHVS and CDR2 FNYEAQ. The CDR3 covers 15 residues. J gave up 3 bases and V 5 bases, and 9 bases lay outside the gene matches. The chain's CDR3 is CASSPPPGGYTEAFF. The DNA of the CDR3 is TGTGCCAGCAGCCCCCCCCCAGGGGGGTACACTGAAGCTTTCTTT.

This clonotype occurred a few times. A much larger clone differs by one base, so this may be a read error. The chain carries TRBV28 and TRBJ1-2; D not resolved. Germline CDR1 reads MDHEN; CDR2 reads SYDVKM. The CDR3 contains 12 residues. V was clipped by 8 bases and J by 4 bases, with 11 bases between them. This CDR3 reads CASWITIYGYTF. In DNA, the CDR3 is TGTGCCAGCTGGATAACGATCTATGGCTACACCTTC.

This clonotype was counted between two and nine times. V and J are TRBV2 and TRBJ2-2, with 8 bases aligning to TRBD1. V lost 6 bases, J lost 4 bases, and 4 bases stayed unmatched. The germline gives CDR1 SNHLY, CDR2 FYNNEI. CDR3 size: 14 residues. This CDR3 is CASRRTGRTGELFF. The CDR3 nucleotides are TGTGCCAGCAGGAGGACAGGGCGCACCGGGGAGCTGTTTTTT. The full variable domain, completed using reference TRBV2 and TRBJ2-2, is EPEVTQTPSHQVTQMGQEVILRCVPISNHLYFYWYRQILGQKVEFLVSFYNNEISEKSEIFDDQFSVERPDGSNFTLKIRSTKLEDSAMYFCASRRTGRTGELFFGEGSRLTVL.

Remarks on this clonotype: One end of the junction is discordant with germline, which a read error may explain. The chain joins TRBV12-3 or TRBV12-4 to TRBJ1-1; no clear D. The CDR3 is 13 amino acids. The CDR3 sequence: CASSSLEGTQAFF. The CDR3 nucleotides are TGTGCCAGCTCCAGTTTGGAAGGCACTCAAGCTTTCTTT.

This clonotype has a count of ten or more. J is TRBJ1-5 and V is TRBV20-1; 7 positions agree with TRBD1. Trimming cost V 6 bases and J 5 bases; bases outside gene matches: 7. The CDR3 is made up of 13 amino acids. Germline CDR1 is DFQATT and CDR2 is SNEGSKA (reference sequence). CDR3 amino acids: CSAKTGVDQPQHF. As DNA, the CDR3 is TGCAGTGCCAAAACAGGGGTCGATCAGCCCCAGCATTTT.

This clonotype is labeled medium-sized. The chain uses TRBV28 and TRBJ1-1; tentatively, D is TRBD1 (6 bases). V dropped 4 bases and J dropped 8 bases, with 14 bases sitting between them. This CDR3 has 13 residues. Germline lookup yields CDR1 MDHEN and CDR2 SYDVKM. The CDR3: CASSSGAPREAFF. The CDR3 DNA is TGTGCCAGCAGTTCGGGGGCCCCGCGGGAAGCTTTCTTT. The variable domain in full, with the rest retrieved from reference TRBV28 and TRBJ1-1, is DVKVTQSSRYLVKRTGEKVFLECVQDMDHENMFWYRQDPGLGLRLIYFSYDVKMKEKGDIPEGYSVSREKKERFSLILESASTNQTSMYLCASSSGAPREAFFGQGTRLTVV.

The CDR3 reads CASINDRETEAFF. The CDR3 nucleotides are TGCGCCAGCATCAATGACAGGGAGACTGAAGCTTTCTTT. The chain combines TRBV10-2 with TRBJ1-1; 7 nucleotides line up with TRBD1. The CDR3 spans 13 residues. The J segment lost 5 bases and the V segment lost 7 bases, leaving 7 bases of the junction unmatched. Germline values: CDR1 WSHSY, CDR2 SAAADI.

This clonotype was seen ten or more times. This rearrangement joins TRBV2 to TRBJ2-7; D not certain. In germline, CDR1 is SNHLY, CDR2 FYNNEI. CDR3 size: 12 residues. Trimming removed 2 bases from V and 2 bases from J, with 4 bases in between. CDR3 coding DNA: TGTGCCAGCAGTGAACCAGCCTACGAGCAGTACTTC. Its protein product is CASSEPAYEQYF.

This clonotype was seen a handful of times. The chain uses TRBV12-3 or TRBV12-4 and TRBJ1-1, with TRBD1 matching over 8 bases. The J segment lost 1 base and the V segment lost 7 bases, leaving 2 bases of the junction unmatched. The CDR3 covers 13 residues. The CDR3 sequence: CASTGQGNTEAFF. In DNA, the CDR3 is TGTGCCAGCACCGGACAGGGGAACACTGAAGCTTTCTTT.

The chain employs TRBV7-3 and TRBJ2-3; TRBD2 matches 10 bases. J was trimmed by 6 bases and V by 6 bases; bases with no gene match: 9. Germline assignment: CDR1 SGHTA and CDR2 FQGTGA. The CDR3 runs to 15 residues. DNA for the CDR3: TGTGCCAGCAGTCCAAGCGGGGGGGCGGGGGATACGCAGTATTTT. This encodes CASSPSGGAGDTQYF.

There are many counts of this clonotype. This sequence joins TRBV6-1 and TRBJ2-1; TRBD2 matches at 8 bases. This CDR3 is 16 amino acids long. After removal of 6 bases from V and 8 bases from J, the junction contained 15 bases not matched to a gene. Germline loops: CDR1 MNHNS, CDR2 SASEGT. CDR3 coding DNA: TGTGCCAGCAGCCTCTCTCTCGGGGGGGCCATCGATGAGCAGTTCTTC. Protein: CASSLSLGGAIDEQFF.

This clonotype was counted many times. V usage is TRBV27 and J usage is TRBJ1-3, with a weak D call TRBD1 (6 bases). Germline lookup yields CDR1 MNHEY and CDR2 SMNVEV (reference sequence). Trimming stripped 8 bases from V and 3 bases from J, with 14 bases between. The CDR3 runs to 14 residues. The CDR3 coding sequence is TGTGCCAGCCAAGGTGGACAGTATGGAAACACCATATATTTT. Its translation is CASQGGQYGNTIYF.

The chain combines TRBV7-2 with TRBJ2-2; 8 positions agree with TRBD2. Losses at the gene ends were 5 bases for V and 1 base for J; bases not matched to a gene: 6. CDR1 is SGHTA and CDR2 is FQGNSA in the germline V gene. CDR3 length: 16 amino acids. The CDR3 bases are TGTGCCAGCAGCAGACGGGGGGGGTGGAACACCGGGGAGCTGTTTTTT. Its translation: CASSRRGGWNTGELFF.